These 11 T cell receptor beta chains were sequenced from one sample in a study of shared clonotypes between healthy human individuals. CD8 cells classed as naive were CD45RO-negative and positively selected for CCR7, excluding terminally differentiated effector memory CD45RA+ cells. Measured with immunoSEQ multiplex PCR; TCRdb has only the in-frame clones, and not every one. The sample has about 2 million clones, less than 95% seen once; the top ten hold more than 0.95%. The sample comprised naive CD8+ T cells sorted from blood. These receptors all stem from a man between 18 and 29 years old in good health.

The chain combines TRBV5-6 with TRBJ2-3; 10 positions agree with TRBD1. The germline V gene has CDR1 SGHDT and CDR2 YYEEEE. The CDR3 has 16 residues. After removal of 5 bases from V and 3 bases from J, the junction contained 9 bases not matched to a gene. The CDR3, as DNA: TGTGCCAGCAGGGACGGAGACAGGGGGCGAACAGATACGCAGTATTTT. Its protein product is CASRDGDRGRTDTQYF.

In the case of this clone: In the same sample, other DNA sequences code for this CDR3. The rearrangement uses TRBV13 and TRBJ1-5, with no clear D. From germline, CDR1 is PRHDT and CDR2 FYEKMQ (reference sequence). Between the trimmed V and J ends, which lost 0 bases and 2 bases, there was a span of 5 bases. The CDR3 consists of 14 residues. The CDR3 loop reads CASSLGQGNQPQHF. The CDR3 nucleotides are TGTGCCAGCAGCTTAGGCCAGGGCAATCAGCCCCAGCATTTT.

V usage is TRBV4-3 and J usage is TRBJ1-2; possibly TRBD1 for D (5 bases). V dropped 0 bases and J dropped 3 bases, with 8 bases sitting between them. The CDR3 has 14 residues. Germline-derived CDR1 and CDR2 are LGHNA and YSLEER. CDR3 DNA: TGCGCCAGCAGCCAAGACAGGGACCACTATGGCTACACCTTC. It encodes CASSQDRDHYGYTF.

On this clone: Other DNA sequences in the sample encode the same CDR3. This chain's CDR3 is CASSEGTSGSYEQYF. CDR3 sequence (DNA): TGTGCCAGCAGCGAGGGGACTAGCGGATCCTACGAGCAGTACTTC. The chain has TRBV9 and TRBJ2-7, with 11 positions matching TRBD2. Germline-derived CDR1 and CDR2 are SGDLS and YYNGEE. V was pared by 3 bases and J by 1 base, with 3 bases of the junction left unmatched. The length of the CDR3 is 15 residues. The variable domain in full, completed from reference TRBV9 and TRBJ2-7, reads DSGVTQTPKHLITATGQRVTLRCSPRSGDLSVYWYQQSLDQGLQFLIQYYNGEERAKGNILERFSAQQFPDLHSELNLSSLELGDSALYFCASSEGTSGSYEQYFGPGTRLTVT.

For this clone: The sample holds other DNA sequences that translate to the same CDR3. This rearrangement joins TRBV19 to TRBJ2-2; D is unclear. The CDR3 has 12 residues. Germline V gene data show CDR1 as LNHDA and CDR2 as SQIVND (reference sequence). Trimming took 3 bases from V and 4 from J, leaving 3 bases between them. CDR3 in DNA: TGTGCCAGTAGTATCCTCACCGGGGAGCTGTTTTTT. It yields the protein CASSILTGELFF.

The chain is built from TRBV13 and TRBJ2-1, with D perhaps matching TRBD2 (5 bases). Per germline, CDR1 PRHDT and CDR2 FYEKMQ (reference sequence). V was cut by 4 bases and J by 7 bases, with 11 bases left in between. This CDR3 has 13 amino acids. The CDR3 DNA follows: TGTGCCAGCAGCTCACTAGTGTGGAATGAGCAGTTCTTC. This sequence encodes CASSSLVWNEQFF.

The chain has TRBV27 and TRBJ1-4; D may be TRBD1 (6 bases). The V gene lost 6 bases and the J gene lost 7 bases, with 9 bases spanning the gap. Germline lookup yields CDR1 MNHEY and CDR2 SMNVEV (reference sequence). The CDR3 totals 12 residues. CDR3: CASRRGAEKLFF. Written as DNA, the CDR3 is TGTGCCAGCAGAAGGGGGGCTGAAAAACTGTTTTTT.

The V and J genes are TRBV6-5 and TRBJ1-6; 9 bases line up with TRBD1. This CDR3 is built from 15 residues. Germline lookup yields CDR1 MNHEY and CDR2 SVGAGI. Trimming at V came to 6 bases and at J to 7 bases, leaving 7 bases not matched to a gene. DNA of the CDR3: TGTGCCAGCAGGCTTACAGGGGGCTTGAATTCACCCCTCCACTTT. Encoded protein: CASRLTGGLNSPLHF.

The chain uses TRBV25-1 and TRBJ1-1, with D perhaps matching TRBD1 (6 bases). Trimming shortened V by 3 bases and J by 4 bases, and 9 bases separated the two germline ends. CDR1 is MGHDK and CDR2 is SYGVNS in the germline V gene. The CDR3 length is 13 residues. CDR3: CASSEDSVTEAFF. For the CDR3, the DNA is TGTGCCAGCAGTGAGGACAGTGTCACTGAAGCTTTCTTT.

On this clone: Additional DNA sequences in this sample encode the identical CDR3. The genes are TRBV7-2 and TRBJ1-5; D is undetermined. The CDR3 runs 13 residues. Trimming stripped 5 bases from V and 6 bases from J, with 11 bases between. Germline-derived CDR1 and CDR2 are SGHTA and FQGNSA. CDR3 sequence: CASSLGGSQPQHF. The CDR3 coding sequence is TGTGCCAGCAGCCTAGGAGGGAGTCAGCCCCAGCATTTT. Based on the CDR3 plus reference TRBV7-2 and TRBJ1-5, the full variable domain is GAGVSQSPSNKVTEKGKDVELRCDPISGHTALYWYRQSLGQGLEFLIYFQGNSAPDKSGLPSDRFSAERTGGSVSTLTIQRTQQEDSAVYLCASSLGGSQPQHFGDGTRLSIL.

The chain couples TRBV7-8 to TRBJ2-7, with D tentatively TRBD1 (5 bases). V was cut by 2 bases and J by 7 bases, with 15 bases left in between. Germline CDR1 is SGHVS and CDR2 is FQNEAQ. The CDR3 runs 14 residues. CDR3 loop: CASSLRAGAVEQYF. The CDR3, as DNA: TGTGCCAGCAGCTTAAGAGCTGGGGCCGTAGAGCAGTACTTC.